Listed below are T cell receptor beta chains from one sample, sequenced in a study of cytomegalovirus exposure and HLA in healthy donors. Sequenced by immunoSEQ multiplex PCR; TCRdb stores in-frame clones only, minus some. The sample lists approximately 150,000 clones; about four fifths were seen once. Input material: PBMCs. Receptors were obtained from a woman aged 50 to 65 in good health and CMV-seronegative. Each CDR3 is given with its conserved first and last residue. Each record gives: J gene, V gene, CDR3 protein.

j_call: TRBJ2-7; v_call: TRBV10-2; cdr3_aa: CASRGDEQYF
j_call: TRBJ1-6; v_call: TRBV6-1; cdr3_aa: CASSVLSRWVAASPLHF
j_call: TRBJ1-1; v_call: TRBV7-9; cdr3_aa: CASSIGTGVSTEAFF
j_call: TRBJ2-7; v_call: TRBV18; cdr3_aa: CASSPPGVAGRNSYEQYF
j_call: TRBJ1-2; v_call: TRBV28; cdr3_aa: CASSLLAPGTGIDGYTF
j_call: TRBJ2-1; v_call: TRBV11-2; cdr3_aa: CASSRQDSSYNEQFF
j_call: TRBJ2-7; v_call: TRBV6-6; cdr3_aa: CASSYEAGGLVEQYF
j_call: TRBJ2-3; v_call: TRBV28; cdr3_aa: CASSPVTGTDTQYF
j_call: TRBJ2-1; v_call: TRBV7-2; cdr3_aa: CASSLQQGNEQFF
j_call: TRBJ2-6; v_call: TRBV19; cdr3_aa: CASTFARTGANVLTF
j_call: TRBJ1-5; v_call: TRBV7-2; cdr3_aa: CASSLDNNQPQHF
j_call: TRBJ2-3; v_call: TRBV19; cdr3_aa: CASSAYKTSGLGDTQYF
j_call: TRBJ1-1; v_call: TRBV5-1; cdr3_aa: CASSLGDREEAFF
j_call: TRBJ2-7; v_call: TRBV6-5; cdr3_aa: CASSYSGTDSYEQYF
j_call: TRBJ2-1; v_call: TRBV9; cdr3_aa: CASSGGGGTGEQFF
j_call: TRBJ2-1; v_call: TRBV11-2; cdr3_aa: CASSLLEGIFYNEQFF
j_call: TRBJ1-5; v_call: TRBV4-2; cdr3_aa: CASSQLETGGGQPQHF
j_call: TRBJ1-3; v_call: TRBV6-5; cdr3_aa: CASSYARGNTIYF
j_call: TRBJ2-7; v_call: TRBV28; cdr3_aa: CASSFGGSYEQYF
j_call: TRBJ2-1; v_call: TRBV13; cdr3_aa: CASSLAGAYNEQFF
j_call: TRBJ1-6; v_call: TRBV6-5; cdr3_aa: CASSEMSGHSSPLHF
j_call: TRBJ2-3; v_call: TRBV28; cdr3_aa: CASSLLDRAADTQYF
j_call: TRBJ2-7; v_call: TRBV4-3; cdr3_aa: CASSQDRGRVYEQYF
j_call: TRBJ2-7; v_call: TRBV13; cdr3_aa: CASSRGQGTYEQYF
j_call: .; v_call: TRBV2; cdr3_aa: CASSVQGAGDEQYF
j_call: TRBJ1-5; v_call: TRBV7-6; cdr3_aa: CASSPYGTGNFQPQHF
j_call: TRBJ2-7; v_call: TRBV7-9; cdr3_aa: CASSRTSGGVSYEQYF
j_call: TRBJ2-5; v_call: TRBV7-2; cdr3_aa: CASSYGGETQYF
j_call: TRBJ2-7; v_call: TRBV28; cdr3_aa: CASSLRGGVTYEQYF
j_call: TRBJ2-5; v_call: TRBV7-2; cdr3_aa: CASTQQGWETQYF
j_call: TRBJ2-3; v_call: TRBV12-5; cdr3_aa: CASGPYRGASTDTQYF
j_call: TRBJ1-4; v_call: TRBV2; cdr3_aa: CARGGATNEKLFF
j_call: TRBJ2-3; v_call: TRBV7-5; cdr3_aa: CARSFNHSGSEADTQYF
j_call: TRBJ2-7; v_call: TRBV7-9; cdr3_aa: CASSFNDRVGREQYF
j_call: .; v_call: TRBV4-2; cdr3_aa: CASSRRLDFHEQYF
j_call: TRBJ2-3; v_call: TRBV9; cdr3_aa: CASSVRSGSSTDTQYF
j_call: TRBJ2-3; v_call: TRBV5-1; cdr3_aa: CASSLVLAGSLATQYF
j_call: TRBJ2-7; v_call: TRBV7-8; cdr3_aa: CASSGRQGAGSEQYF